The rows below give T cell receptor beta chains drawn from one sample of a study of blood T cell repertoires in COVID-19. Profiled with immunoSEQ multiplex PCR; TCRdb holds only in-frame clones, not every one. Here the sample spans fewer than 400,000 clones, roughly 90% being singletons. Sample: peripheral blood. The receptors were sampled from a woman between 25 and 40 years old with COVID-19, enrolled during active disease. The conserved cysteine and the conserved F or W are not part of the CDR3 here.

v_gene | CDR3aa
TRBV4-1 | ASSQQTLQGRDWATNEKLF
TRBV9 | ASSPGHNNSPLH
TRBV13 | ASSLGGTAGWSEAF
TRBV6-6 | ASSPSGTDRGQPQH
TRBV29-1 | SVRQGFNSPLH
TRBV3-1/TRBV3-2 | ASSQEWAGGYYGYT
TRBV7-9 | ASSPTWSNEQF
TRBV5-6 | ASSSQGVTEAF
TRBV5-4 | ASSSRRGGTDTQY
TRBV7-9 | ASSLDGGMDEQF
TRBV21-1 | ASSKKRSEQF
TRBV19 | ASSIGGEADTQY
TRBV3-1/TRBV3-2 | ASSQGGRRMNTGELF
TRBV11-2 | ASSPRTGSGNTIY
TRBV11-2 | ASSLIRDRASDTQY
TRBV2 | ASSKDRGQETQY
TRBV27 | ASSAGNYNSPLH
TRBV10-3 | AIRESGFSNQPQH
TRBV3-1/TRBV3-2 | ASSQNAAIDGYT
TRBV18 | ASSPPVLAGYT